This TCR beta chain was sequenced in a study of cytomegalovirus exposure and HLA in healthy donors. Findings and limits, study-wide: Accounts indicate the classifier identified cytomegalovirus status with strong specificity and sensitivity. TCR beta chains numbering more than 150 were designated cytomegalovirus-associated.

The table lists this clone with a count of one. The antigen is not known. Germline values: CDR1 MNHEY, CDR2 SMNVEV (reference sequence). CDR3 length: 17 residues. V dropped 6 bases and J dropped 5; count of bases not matched to a gene: 16. PCR employed 60 Vbeta and 13 Jbeta primers. Assay: immunoSEQ multiplex PCR; the TCRdb copy retains only in-frame clones and omits some. The data show some 110,000 clones, with 70% seen just once and 8.7% held by the top ten. The sequenced sample was PBMCs. The V call is TRBV27, the J call TRBJ2-1, with 7 bases lining up with TRBD2. This receptor was taken from a young man in good health and CMV-seropositive. Written as DNA, the CDR3 is TGTGCCAGCAGGGTTGGTGTGGCGGGAGTCATCAACAATGAGCAGTTCTTC. Translation gives CASRVGVAGVINNEQFF.